This entry features one T cell receptor (beta chain) sequence. Its antigen is as yet unknown. These data belong to a study of shared clonotypes between healthy human individuals. Study-wide findings and caveats: Clonotypes not shared had lower generation probabilities than those common to all four donors. Exclusively blood specimens were collected; tissue repertoires likely differ. Limited genetic and exposure-history diversity came from having few donors. Around 5% of naive CD4 clonotypes were common to a handful of donors.

The naive CD8 subset, CD45RO-negative cells positively selected for CCR7, excluded terminally differentiated effector memory CD45RA+ cells. This CDR3 is built from 16 residues. Trimming at V came to 0 bases and at J to 2 bases, leaving 7 bases not matched to a gene. CDR1 is WSHSY, CDR2 SAAADI, per germline. Generated by immunoSEQ multiplex PCR, the TCRdb table keeps only in-frame clones and is missing some. This table has about 2.1 million clones, 80% to 95% appearing once. This chain joins TRBV10-2 and TRBJ2-7; TRBD1 matches at 7 bases. Sequenced input: naive CD8+ T cells from PBMCs. The receptor's source is a young man in good health. Some clones in this sample may be carry-over from other donors' samples. The chain's CDR3 is CASSESAEGAAYEQYF. In DNA form, the CDR3 reads TGCGCCAGCAGTGAGTCGGCAGAGGGGGCGGCCTACGAGCAGTACTTC.